Listed below are T cell receptor beta chains from one sample, sequenced in a study of blood T cell repertoires in COVID-19. Method: immunoSEQ multiplex PCR; TCRdb's copy keeps in-frame clones and lacks some. The table lists 160,000 or so clones, 70% to 90% of them singletons. Sequencing used peripheral blood. The receptors stem from a human donor in a cohort sampled during active COVID-19. Each CDR3 is given without its conserved first and last residue.

V	J	CDR3
TRBV5-5	TRBJ1-1	ASSSDRFMNTEAF
TRBV25-1	TRBJ1-4	ASSESGNLRAGEKLF
TRBV27	TRBJ2-3	ASSPRGQGYSDTQY
TRBV24-1	TRBJ2-2	ATSAGMRQGANTGELF
TRBV3-1/TRBV3-2	TRBJ2-1	ASSGRGGSYNEQF
TRBV10-1	TRBJ2-2	ASSAGTSGSTGELF
TRBV25-1	TRBJ2-1	ASMAGGMF
TRBV7-2	TRBJ2-7	ASNPYPGQPYEQY
TRBV4-3	TRBJ2-2	ASSQARPTRTGELF
TRBV27	TRBJ1-1	ASRLVRGVNTEAF
TRBV6-6	TRBJ2-5	ASHRPASETQY
TRBV24-1	TRBJ2-3	ATSEQPGQGPDTQY
TRBV20-1	TRBJ2-3	SASLRPDTQY
TRBV10-3	TRBJ2-7	AIGVAGGTYEQY
TRBV27	TRBJ2-5	ASSAYRDQETQY
TRBV18	TRBJ2-3	ASSAGVADTQY
TRBV7-2	TRBJ2-3	ASSSQTGATDTQY
TRBV24-1	TRBJ2-1	ATSDFRRGSYEQF
TRBV2	TRBJ1-1	ASPRSEKSTEAF
TRBV28	TRBJ2-7	ASTRDSLRDEQY
TRBV4-3	TRBJ2-3	ASSPRQGGTDTQY
TRBV10-1	TRBJ1-1	ASSESKMEGFAAEAF
TRBV7-6	TRBJ1-6	ASSSLGQVNSPLH
TRBV5-1	TRBJ1-1	ASSLETGGTEAF
TRBV7-9	TRBJ1-2	ASSLGREGGNYGYT
TRBV9	TRBJ1-1	ASSVQGMNTEAF
TRBV28	TRBJ1-1	ASTLDRVNTEAF
TRBV9	TRBJ2-3	ASNGQGITDTQY
TRBV10-1	TRBJ2-1	ASSEAGGPNEQF
TRBV10-3	TRBJ2-7	AISEVGQGKFYEQY
TRBV6-2/TRBV6-3	TRBJ2-1	ASSYLGLITLEQF
TRBV7-8	TRBJ2-1	ASSVFHSGGAYNEQF
TRBV7-8	TRBJ2-7	ASSGPGQGAVEQY
TRBV7-2	TRBJ2-4	ASSTSGGAY
TRBV28	TRBJ1-2	ASSRTGTGGDGYT
TRBV5-1	TRBJ2-2	ASGTSGGRNTGELF
TRBV28	TRBJ2-2	AITRQGNTGELF
TRBV5-5	TRBJ2-5	ASSRGTEETQY
TRBV2	TRBJ1-6	ASKLGQGNSPLH
TRBV6-5	TRBJ2-1	ASSPPLRNEQF
TRBV19	TRBJ1-4	ANQPAGKLF